These 8 T cell receptor beta chains came from one sample sequenced in a study of T cell responses to AZD1222 COVID-19 vaccine. Libraries were prepared by immunoSEQ multiplex PCR; TCRdb keeps only in-frame clonotypes and omits some of them. Found here are 100,000 to 120,000 clones, 70% to 90% of them singletons; the top ten hold less than 3.5%. The source material was peripheral blood, sampled on day 0 of AZD1222 vaccination. These receptors were obtained from an adult in good health.

The rearrangement joins TRBV19 to TRBJ1-5; TRBD1 might be the D (6 bases). Trimming cost V 3 bases and J 9 bases, with 24 bases left between them. This CDR3 contains 17 residues. Germline values: CDR1 LNHDA, CDR2 SQIVND (reference sequence). The CDR3 bases are TGTGCCAGTAGTATCAAGGGGGGGGGTTTGATTCAGCGGCCCCAGCATTTT. Translating it yields CASSIKGGGLIQRPQHF. Full variable domain (remainder filled in from reference TRBV19 and TRBJ1-5): DGGITQSPKYLFRKEGQNVTLSCEQNLNHDAMYWYRQDPGQGLRLIYYSQIVNDFQKGDIAEGYSVSREKKESFPLTVTSAQKNPTAFYLCASSIKGGGLIQRPQHFGDGTRLSIL.

V usage is TRBV5-4 and J usage is TRBJ1-5; 7 bases map to TRBD1. The germline gives CDR1 SGHNT, CDR2 YYREEE (reference sequence). The J segment lost 2 bases and the V segment lost 4 bases, leaving 15 bases of the junction unmatched. The CDR3 loop spans 18 amino acids. The CDR3 loop is CASSLRGHSQGGNQPQHF. The CDR3 DNA sequence: TGTGCCAGCAGCCTTAGAGGGCATTCCCAGGGGGGCAATCAGCCCCAGCATTTT.

The chain couples TRBV5-5 to TRBJ1-4; 11 nucleotides agree with TRBD1. The V gene's germline CDR1 is SGHKS and CDR2 YYEKEE (reference sequence). This CDR3 contains 18 residues. With V trimmed by 0 bases and J by 8 bases, 12 bases remained unmatched. The DNA of the CDR3 is TGTGCCAGCAGCTTGGCCCCCGGGACAGGGGGGGGAAGAGAAAAACTGTTTTTT. Amino acids: CASSLAPGTGGGREKLFF.

The rearrangement joins TRBV27 to TRBJ2-2; the D gene is possibly TRBD1 (6 bases). V gave up 3 bases and J gave up 1 base, with 12 bases separating them. Germline CDR1 is MNHEY and CDR2 is SMNVEV (reference sequence). CDR3 size: 16 residues. The CDR3 nucleotides are TGTGCCAGCAGTTTTCACGACAGGAGGAACACCGGGGAGCTGTTTTTT. Translating gives CASSFHDRRNTGELFF.

The V call is TRBV29-1, the J call TRBJ1-1; possible D gene TRBD1, 5 bases. V was pared by 3 bases and J by 4 bases, with 12 bases between. Per the germline V gene, CDR1 is SQVTM and CDR2 is ANQGSEA. CDR3 size: 13 residues. In nucleotides, the CDR3 is TGCAGCGTTGAGACAGATAGGGGCACTGAAGCTTTCTTT. Its protein is CSVETDRGTEAFF. Supplemented by reference TRBV29-1 and TRBJ1-1, the full variable domain reads SAVISQKPSRDICQRGTSLTIQCQVDSQVTMMFWYRQQPGQSLTLIATANQGSEATYESGFVIDKFPISRPNLTFSTLTVSNMSPEDSSIYLCSVETDRGTEAFFGQGTRLTVV.

The DNA of the CDR3 is TGTGCCAGCAGCGTAGGGGGGAGGATAAACACTGAAGCTTTCTTT. Protein product: CASSVGGRINTEAFF. The chain couples TRBV9 to TRBJ1-1; TRBD1 might be the D (5 bases). The CDR3 runs to 15 residues. V was shortened by 0 bases and J by 2 bases, with 11 bases between the two germline ends. CDR1 SGDLS and CDR2 YYNGEE come from the germline V gene.

V and J are TRBV5-6 and TRBJ2-1, with D possibly being TRBD1 or TRBD2 (5 bases each). V gave up 4 bases and J gave up 10 bases, with 18 bases separating them. The CDR3 covers 14 residues. The germline gives CDR1 SGHDT, CDR2 YYEEEE. CDR3 in DNA: TGTGCCAGCAGCCCCGGGACGGTTTTCAGGGAGCAGTTCTTC. Translated: CASSPGTVFREQFF.

The rearrangement joins TRBV9 to TRBJ2-7; 7 bases are shared with TRBD1. V was clipped by 0 bases and J by 5 bases; unmatched bases: 5. Germline lookup yields CDR1 SGDLS and CDR2 YYNGEE. The length of the CDR3 is 14 residues. In DNA form, the CDR3 reads TGTGCCAGCAGCGTAGGGGGACAGAACCACGAGCAGTACTTC. Amino acid sequence: CASSVGGQNHEQYF.